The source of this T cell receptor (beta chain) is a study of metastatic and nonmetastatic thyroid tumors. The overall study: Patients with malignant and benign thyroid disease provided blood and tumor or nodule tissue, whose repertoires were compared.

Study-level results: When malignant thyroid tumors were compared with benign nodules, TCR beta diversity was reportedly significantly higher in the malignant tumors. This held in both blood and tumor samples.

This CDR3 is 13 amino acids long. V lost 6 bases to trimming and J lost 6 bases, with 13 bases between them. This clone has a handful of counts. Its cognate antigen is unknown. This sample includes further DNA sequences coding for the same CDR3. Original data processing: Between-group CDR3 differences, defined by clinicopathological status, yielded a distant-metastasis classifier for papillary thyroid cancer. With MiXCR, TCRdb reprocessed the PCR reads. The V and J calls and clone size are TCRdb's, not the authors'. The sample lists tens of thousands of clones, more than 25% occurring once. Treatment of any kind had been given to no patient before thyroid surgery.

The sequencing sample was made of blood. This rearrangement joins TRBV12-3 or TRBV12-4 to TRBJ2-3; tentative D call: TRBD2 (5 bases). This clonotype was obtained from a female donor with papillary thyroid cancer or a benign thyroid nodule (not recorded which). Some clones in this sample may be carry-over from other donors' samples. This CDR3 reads CASSPAGGDTQYF. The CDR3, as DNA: TGTGCCAGCAGCCCAGCCGGAGGTGATACGCAGTATTTT.